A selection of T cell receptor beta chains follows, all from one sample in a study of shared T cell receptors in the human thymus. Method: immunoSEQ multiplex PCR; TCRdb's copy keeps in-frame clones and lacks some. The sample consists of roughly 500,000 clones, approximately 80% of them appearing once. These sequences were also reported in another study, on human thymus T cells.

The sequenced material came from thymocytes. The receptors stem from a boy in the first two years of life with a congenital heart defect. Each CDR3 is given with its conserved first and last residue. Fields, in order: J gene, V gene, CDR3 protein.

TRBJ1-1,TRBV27,CASSSQSRHQKHTEAFF
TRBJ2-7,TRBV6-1,CASSHPGQTYEQYF
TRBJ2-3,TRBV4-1,CASSHLQGHTDTQYF
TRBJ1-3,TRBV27,CASSPSLAGPSGNTIYF
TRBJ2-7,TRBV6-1,CASSETDKNGQGGPYEQYF
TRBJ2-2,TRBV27,CASSIPPGQGAFGELFF
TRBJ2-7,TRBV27,CASSPGTGTSYEQYF
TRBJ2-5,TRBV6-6,CASSLAGGPETQYF
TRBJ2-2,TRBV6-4,CASSATDRDENTGELFF
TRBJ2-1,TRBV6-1,CASSEFASGPSNEQFF
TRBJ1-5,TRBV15,CATSSLGGALGSSNQPQHF
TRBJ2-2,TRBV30,CAWSVGGKGRSSQLFF
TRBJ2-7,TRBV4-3,CASSQVLAYEQYF
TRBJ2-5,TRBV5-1,CASSLVREKCETQYF
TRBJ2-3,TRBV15,CATSRDPLGTGSPDTQYF
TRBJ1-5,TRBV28,CASGGDSNQPQHF
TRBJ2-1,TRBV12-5,CASGSGLAGDRNEQFF
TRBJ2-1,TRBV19,CASSIRVLAGEQFF
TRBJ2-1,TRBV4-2,CASGGGKAAIYNEQFF
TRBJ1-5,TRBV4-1,CASSQGGMGQGNQPQHF
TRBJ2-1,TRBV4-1,CASSQDRVTYNEQFF
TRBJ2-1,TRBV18,CASSPRDNEQFF
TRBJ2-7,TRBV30,CAWSVNFKSRAYEQYF
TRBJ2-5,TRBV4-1,CASSQGLVWETQYF
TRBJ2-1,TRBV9,CASSSGRDAYNEQFF
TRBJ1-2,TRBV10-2,CASSERTGSYGYTF
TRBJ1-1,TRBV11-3,CASSLDRARQMGTEAFF
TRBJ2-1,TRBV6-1,CASSEWRGTGVYNEQFF
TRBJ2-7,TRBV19,CASADQGASYEQYF
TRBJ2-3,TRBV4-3,CASSQGKLAGRSPADTQYF
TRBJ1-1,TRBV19,CASSMGDRLNTEAFF
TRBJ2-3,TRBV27,CASSPGVAGDTQYF
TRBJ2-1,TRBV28,CASSLTLGKRNEQFF